This TCR beta chain was sequenced during a study of shared clonotypes between healthy human individuals. Study overall: Donors, aged 18 to 49, were two women and three men.

Regarding the study as a whole: Even with large depth, rarefaction showed that sorted-subset sequencing was incomplete.

As to this clone: Its cognate antigen is unknown.

The CDR3 totals 14 residues. Per germline, CDR1 SGHNT and CDR2 YYREEE (reference sequence). V lost 0 bases to trimming and J lost 6 bases, with 9 bases between them. In the authors' workflow: Filtering differed, since immunoSEQ gave only junction sequences and no quality scores. Profiled with immunoSEQ multiplex PCR; TCRdb holds only in-frame clones, not every one. For V, J and clone size, that table is used; D and trimming come from the DNA. The table records around 1.5 million clones, 95% to 99% of them present only once. The chain links TRBV5-4 to TRBJ2-2; D might be TRBD2 (5 bases). This clonotype was sampled from a man aged 25-45 years in good health. The sample taken for sequencing was naive CD4+ T cells sorted from blood. This sample's subset: CD45RA+ positively selected. CDR3 bases: TGTGCCAGCAGCTTGGGAGGGCTAGCCGGGGAGCTGTTTTTT. Translated: CASSLGGLAGELFF.